What follows are 17 T cell receptor beta chains derived from one specimen sequenced in a study of blood T cell repertoires in COVID-19. Some clones are missing from TCRdb's copy, which holds only in-frame ones; the method was immunoSEQ multiplex PCR. The sample carries 280,000 or so clones, roughly four fifths recorded once. Sequences were obtained from peripheral blood. Every receptor here comes from a woman between 45 and 65 years old who had recovered from COVID-19.

This clone was counted only a few times. The chain joins TRBV7-9 to TRBJ2-7; 7 bases map to TRBD1. V lost 4 bases and J lost 6; bases outside the gene matches: 9. Germline CDR1 reads SEHNR; CDR2 reads FQNEAQ (reference sequence). The CDR3 contains 14 residues. The CDR3 sequence is CASSSRQGKSEQYF. Here the CDR3 DNA reads TGTGCCAGCAGCTCCCGACAGGGAAAAAGCGAGCAGTACTTC. The full variable domain, completed using reference TRBV7-9 and TRBJ2-7, is DTGVSQNPRHKITKRGQNVTFRCDPISEHNRLYWYRQTLGQGPEFLTYFQNEAQLEKSRLLSDRFSAERPKGSFSTLEIQRTEQGDSAMYLCASSSRQGKSEQYFGPGTRLTVT.

The rearrangement links TRBV18 to TRBJ1-6; D remains ambiguous. Germline CDR1 reads KGHSH; CDR2 reads LQKENI. This CDR3 contains 14 residues. Between the trimmed V and J ends, which lost 3 bases and 13 bases, there was a span of 16 bases. The CDR3 reads CASSPRTALEPLHF. The CDR3 region has the DNA TGTGCCAGCTCACCGCGTACAGCCCTTGAGCCCCTCCACTTT.

For the CDR3, the DNA is TGTGCCAGCAGTTTTGCTGCGGGGGAAGTTTCCTACGAGCAGTACTTC. This codes for CASSFAAGEVSYEQYF. This chain uses TRBV27 with TRBJ2-7; 7 nucleotides align to TRBD2. The junction had 9 bases not matched to a gene; V was cut back by 3 bases and J by 1 base. This CDR3 has 16 amino acids. Germline CDR1 MNHEY, CDR2 SMNVEV (reference sequence).

Details on this clone: The sample has other DNA sequences that encode this CDR3 too. The chain recombines TRBV28 with TRBJ1-5, with TRBD1 as a possible D gene (6 bases). V was shortened by 5 bases and J by 7 bases, with 12 bases between the two germline ends. In germline, CDR1 is MDHEN, CDR2 SYDVKM. The CDR3 contains 13 residues. CDR3 coding DNA: TGTGCCAGCAGTCTTCGAGGGGGACAGCCCCAGCATTTT. Translation: CASSLRGGQPQHF.

This clone was observed a few times. The chain carries TRBV29-1 and TRBJ2-3; D is unresolved. Germline V gives CDR1 SQVTM, CDR2 ANQGSEA. The CDR3 spans 10 residues. The V gene lost 5 bases and the J gene lost 8 bases, with 8 bases spanning the gap. As DNA, the CDR3 is TGCAGCGTTTGGTCCGGTACGCAGTATTTT. Its translation is CSVWSGTQYF.

This clone occurred once. CDR3 region: CASTPRQGGEQYF. For the CDR3, the DNA is TGTGCCAGCACCCCCCGGCAGGGGGGCGAGCAGTACTTC. V gene TRBV7-8 combines with J gene TRBJ2-7; possible D gene TRBD1, 7 bases. CDR1 SGHVS and CDR2 FQNEAQ come from the germline V gene. The CDR3 length is 13 residues. V was clipped by 7 bases and J by 6 bases, with 16 bases between them.

The rearrangement links TRBV2 to TRBJ1-2; TRBD1 matches 11 bases. There are 16 residues in the CDR3. The J segment lost 5 bases and the V segment lost 3 bases, leaving 8 bases of the junction unmatched. CDR1 SNHLY and CDR2 FYNNEI come from the germline V gene. In nucleotides, the CDR3 is TGTGCCAGCAGTGAGGGACAGGGGGTTGAGGGGTATGGCTACACCTTC. It yields the protein CASSEGQGVEGYGYTF. Filled out from reference TRBV2 and TRBJ1-2, the complete variable domain reads EPEVTQTPSHQVTQMGQEVILRCVPISNHLYFYWYRQILGQKVEFLVSFYNNEISEKSEIFDDQFSVERPDGSNFTLKIRSTKLEDSAMYFCASSEGQGVEGYGYTFGSGTRLTVV.

The chain is built from TRBV11-2 and TRBJ1-2; no clear D gene. V gave up 2 bases and J gave up 3 bases, with 7 bases separating them. The CDR3 extends over 13 amino acids. Germline V gene lookup returns CDR1 SGHAT and CDR2 FQNNGV. CDR3 residues: CASSLLGDYGYTF. For the CDR3, the DNA is TGTGCCAGCAGCTTACTGGGCGACTATGGCTACACCTTC.

This chain links TRBV4-2 with TRBJ1-4, with TRBD1 as a possible D gene (5 bases). The germline gives CDR1 LGHNA, CDR2 YNFKEQ. This CDR3 spans 14 amino acids. V lost 1 base and J lost 8, with 11 bases in between. The CDR3 loop is CASSQGEGNEKLFF. In DNA form, the CDR3 reads TGTGCCAGCAGCCAAGGGGAGGGGAACGAAAAACTGTTTTTT.

V usage is TRBV27 and J usage is TRBJ1-1; D may be TRBD1 (5 bases). The V end was cut by 3 bases, the J end by 5 bases, with 13 bases between. The length of the CDR3 is 14 residues. CDR1 and CDR2 (germline): MNHEY, SMNVEV (reference sequence). The DNA of the CDR3 is TGTGCCAGCAGTTTCTCCGGGGGTTTAACTGAAGCTTTCTTT. Its protein product is CASSFSGGLTEAFF.

The V gene is TRBV28, the J gene TRBJ2-3; 7 bases are a match to TRBD2. Unmatched junction bases numbered 2, after V lost 3 bases and J lost 2 bases. This CDR3 spans 14 amino acids. CDR1 is MDHEN and CDR2 is SYDVKM in the germline V gene. Here the CDR3 reads CASSLGGTTDTQYF. As DNA, the CDR3 is TGTGCCAGCAGTTTGGGGGGGACCACAGATACGCAGTATTTT.

V gene TRBV9 combines with J gene TRBJ2-3, with TRBD2 identical over 7 bases. This CDR3 contains 14 residues. CDR1 is SGDLS, CDR2 YYNGEE, per germline. The V and J ends lost 4 bases and 2 bases, in that order; junction bases with no gene match: 4. CDR3 bases: TGTGCCAGCAGCACAGCGGGGAACACAGATACGCAGTATTTT. Translated, it gives CASSTAGNTDTQYF.

In its sample, this clone was seen a few times. The chain couples TRBV28 to TRBJ1-6; D gene unclear. V was shortened by 5 bases and J by 2 bases, with 16 bases between the two germline ends. The CDR3 spans 17 residues. Germline V gene sequence: CDR1 MDHEN, CDR2 SYDVKM. CDR3 in DNA: TGTGCCAGCAGTGGATTCGGGGTCCAAACCTATAATTCACCCCTCCACTTT. Its protein product is CASSGFGVQTYNSPLHF.

Comment on this clone: At the DNA level, this CDR3 is encoded by other sequences in the same sample as well. J is TRBJ1-1 and V is TRBV28; D gene unclear. This CDR3 contains 14 residues. Trimming took off 5 bases at V and 0 bases at J, with 10 bases between the two ends. The V gene's germline CDR1 is MDHEN and CDR2 SYDVKM. The CDR3 sequence: CASSLGLLNTEAFF. CDR3 DNA sequence: TGTGCCAGCAGTCTCGGACTTCTGAACACTGAAGCTTTCTTT. The entire variable domain, with the rest obtained from reference TRBV28 and TRBJ1-1, is as follows: DVKVTQSSRYLVKRTGEKVFLECVQDMDHENMFWYRQDPGLGLRLIYFSYDVKMKEKGDIPEGYSVSREKKERFSLILESASTNQTSMYLCASSLGLLNTEAFFGQGTRLTVV.

V and J are TRBV4-3 and TRBJ2-6; possibly TRBD1 for D (6 bases). This CDR3 comprises 16 residues. Germline CDR1 is LGHNA and CDR2 is YSLEER. V gave up 0 bases and J gave up 2 bases, with 8 bases separating them. In nucleotides, the CDR3 is TGCGCCAGCAGCCAAGATTCAGGGGCTGGGGCCAACGTCCTGACTTTC. It codes for CASSQDSGAGANVLTF.

The chain links TRBV5-1 to TRBJ1-4; TRBD1 might be the D (5 bases). V lost 4 bases to trimming and J lost 3 bases, with 10 bases between them. The CDR3 has 14 amino acids. Germline V CDR1 and CDR2: SGHRS, YFSETQ. The DNA for the CDR3 is TGCGCCAGCAGCCAAGGGACTGCTAATGAAAAACTGTTTTTT. It specifies CASSQGTANEKLFF.

The chain recombines TRBV6-5 with TRBJ2-7; a weak D match, TRBD1 (6 bases). Germline lookup yields CDR1 MNHEY and CDR2 SVGAGI. Trimming removed 6 bases at V and 0 bases at J, with 9 bases between. The CDR3 extends over 13 amino acids. The CDR3 spells CASSRQASYEQYF. CDR3 nucleotide sequence: TGTGCCAGCAGCAGACAGGCCTCCTACGAGCAGTACTTC.